These 5 T cell receptor beta chains were sequenced from one sample in a study of blood T cell repertoires in COVID-19. TCRdb keeps only in-frame clones here, not all; method: immunoSEQ multiplex PCR. The profile shows around 160,000 clones, 80% to 90% of them singletons. The sample consisted of peripheral blood. The receptors come from a man aged 55 to 70 with acute or convalescent COVID-19.

The chain links TRBV5-1 to TRBJ2-2; 9 positions match TRBD1. The J segment lost 4 bases and the V segment lost 4 bases, leaving 11 bases of the junction unmatched. This CDR3 comprises 17 residues. Germline V gene data show CDR1 as SGHRS and CDR2 as YFSETQ. The CDR3 spells CASSLRSGQGFTGELFF. The CDR3, as DNA: TGCGCCAGCAGCCTGCGCTCGGGACAGGGTTTCACCGGGGAGCTGTTTTTT.

This chain connects TRBV2 to TRBJ2-3, with 9 nucleotides matching TRBD2. Trimming removed 4 bases from V and 1 base from J; junction bases left unmatched: 0. The CDR3 length is 14 residues. CDR1 and CDR2 from the germline V gene are SNHLY and FYNNEI. CDR3 protein: CASSGTSGTDTQYF. The CDR3 DNA follows: TGTGCCAGCAGTGGGACTAGCGGCACAGATACGCAGTATTTT.

V usage is TRBV5-1 and J usage is TRBJ2-7, with D hard to call. Germline CDR1 reads SGHRS; CDR2 reads YFSETQ. Trimming took off 0 bases at V and 3 bases at J, with 16 bases between the two ends. CDR3 length: 16 amino acids. The CDR3 DNA sequence: TGCGCCAGCAGCTTGGATCCGGGTCTAGGTTTCTACGAGCAGTACTTC. Translated: CASSLDPGLGFYEQYF.

The chain couples TRBV5-1 to TRBJ2-1; possible D gene TRBD1, 5 bases. This CDR3 has 15 amino acids. V was pared by 2 bases and J by 7 bases, with 16 bases between. CDR1 SGHRS and CDR2 YFSETQ come from the germline V gene. Here the CDR3 reads CASSFDDLGRNEQFF. The CDR3 coding sequence is TGCGCCAGCAGCTTCGACGACTTGGGGCGGAATGAGCAGTTCTTC.

V is TRBV5-1 and J is TRBJ2-7; 7 bases agree with TRBD2. The CDR3 loop spans 14 amino acids. V was clipped by 4 bases and J by 4 bases; unmatched bases: 8. Germline CDR1 and CDR2: SGHRS and YFSETQ. The CDR3 sequence is CASSPILAQYEQYF. CDR3 DNA: TGCGCCAGCAGCCCTATACTAGCGCAATACGAGCAGTACTTC. The complete variable domain, with remaining parts taken from reference TRBV5-1 and TRBJ2-7, reads KAGVTQTPRYLIKTRGQQVTLSCSPISGHRSVSWYQQTPGQGLQFLFEYFSETQRNKGNFPGRFSGRQFSNSRSEMNVSTLELGDSALYLCASSPILAQYEQYFGPGTRLTVT.